This T cell receptor (beta chain) was profiled in a study of cytomegalovirus exposure and HLA in healthy donors. On the study more broadly: Across around 400 genotyped donors, more than 75% landed in the Caucasian-associated ancestry cluster.

PCR involved 60 Vbeta and 13 Jbeta primers. Here immunoSEQ multiplex PCR was the method, and the copy in TCRdb shows in-frame clones only, minus some. Seen here are 150,000 or so clones, about 70% observed once, and the top ten hold roughly 2%. After removal of 5 bases from V and 4 bases from J, the junction contained 3 bases not matched to a gene. CDR3 length: 12 residues. Germline CDR1 reads GTSNPN; CDR2 reads SVGIG (reference sequence). General study points: In all likelihood, a cluster of highly shared sequence variants was a sequencing artifact. Analyses of presence and absence presupposed an approximately uniform sequencing depth across donors.

Concerning this clone: As yet, its antigen is unknown.

Sequenced input: PBMCs. The receptor was isolated from a woman aged 55-75 years in good health and CMV-seropositive. The rearrangement uses TRBV30 and TRBJ1-1, with 8 bases aligning to TRBD1. The CDR3 DNA is TGTGCCTGGGGCAGGGGGCCCACTGAAGCTTTCTTT. As protein: CAWGRGPTEAFF.